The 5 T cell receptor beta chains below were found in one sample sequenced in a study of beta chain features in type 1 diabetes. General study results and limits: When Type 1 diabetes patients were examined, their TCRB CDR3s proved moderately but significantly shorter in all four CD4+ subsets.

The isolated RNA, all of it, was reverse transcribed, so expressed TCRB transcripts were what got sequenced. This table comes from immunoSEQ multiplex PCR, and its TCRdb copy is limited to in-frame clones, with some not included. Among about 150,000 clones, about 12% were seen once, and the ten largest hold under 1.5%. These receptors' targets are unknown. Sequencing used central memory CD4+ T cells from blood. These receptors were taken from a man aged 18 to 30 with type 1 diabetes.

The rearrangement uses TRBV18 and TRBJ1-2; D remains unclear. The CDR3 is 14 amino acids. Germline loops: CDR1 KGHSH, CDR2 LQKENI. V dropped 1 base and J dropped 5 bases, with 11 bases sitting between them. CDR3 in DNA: TGTGCCAGCTCACCACGAGGCAGAGAATATGGCTACACCTTC. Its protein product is CASSPRGREYGYTF. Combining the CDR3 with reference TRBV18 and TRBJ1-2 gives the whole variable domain NAGVMQNPRHLVRRRGQEARLRCSPMKGHSHVYWYRQLPEEGLKFMVYLQKENIIDESGMPKERFSAEFPKEGPSILRIQQVVRGDSAAYFCASSPRGREYGYTFGSGTRLTVV.

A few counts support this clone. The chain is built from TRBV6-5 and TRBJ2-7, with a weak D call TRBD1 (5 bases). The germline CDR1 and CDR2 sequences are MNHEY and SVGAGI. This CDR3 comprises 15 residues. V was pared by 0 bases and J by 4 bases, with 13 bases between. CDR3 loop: CASSYSFGKGYEQYF. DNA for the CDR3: TGTGCCAGCAGTTACTCGTTCGGAAAGGGGTACGAGCAGTACTTC.

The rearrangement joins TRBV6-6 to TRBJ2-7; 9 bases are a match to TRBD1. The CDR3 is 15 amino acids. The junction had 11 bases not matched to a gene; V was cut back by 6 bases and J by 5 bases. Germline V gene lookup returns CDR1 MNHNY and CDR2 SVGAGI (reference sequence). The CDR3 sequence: CASSEGTGRLHEQYF. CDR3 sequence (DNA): TGTGCCAGCAGCGAAGGGACAGGGAGGCTCCACGAGCAGTACTTC.

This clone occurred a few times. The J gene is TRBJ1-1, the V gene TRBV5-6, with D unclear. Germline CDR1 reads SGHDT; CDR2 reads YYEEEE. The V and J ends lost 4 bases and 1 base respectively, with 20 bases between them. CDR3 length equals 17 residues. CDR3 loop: CASSEFTQNRGNTEAFF. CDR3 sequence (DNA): TGTGCCAGCAGCGAATTTACCCAAAATCGAGGGAACACTGAAGCTTTCTTT.

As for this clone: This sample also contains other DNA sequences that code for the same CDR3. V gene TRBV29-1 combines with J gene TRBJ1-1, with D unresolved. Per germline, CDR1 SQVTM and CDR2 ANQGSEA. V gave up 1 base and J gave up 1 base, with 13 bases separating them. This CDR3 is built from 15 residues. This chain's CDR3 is CSVEGPAGANTEAFF. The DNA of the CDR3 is TGCAGCGTTGAAGGCCCGGCAGGAGCGAACACTGAAGCTTTCTTT.